Given below is one T cell receptor beta chain in context. Antigen: not known. This sample includes further DNA sequences coding for the same CDR3. This record belongs to a study of shared clonotypes between healthy human individuals. Study context: Per-donor plates numbered three CD4 naive, three CD4 memory, two CD8 naive and one CD8 memory. Study-wide findings and caveats: Memory subsets had estimated richness that was generally smaller than that of naive subsets. Generation probability values for non-shared clonotypes were lower than those for clonotypes shared by all four donors.

This CDR3 has 15 amino acids. V shed 2 bases and J 4 bases; nucleotides not matched to a gene: 6. Germline V CDR1 and CDR2: SGDLS, YYNGEE. Sequencing was at deep level. Assay used: immunoSEQ multiplex PCR; TCRdb lists only in-frame clones, some missing. The sample has more than 2 million clones, approximately 92% seen once. CD45RO-negative CD8 cells positively selected for CCR7 made up the naive population, which excluded terminally differentiated effector memory CD45RA+ cells. The sample comprised naive CD8+ T cells from PBMCs. This clonotype was obtained from a young man in good health. Some clones in this sample may be carry-over from other donors' samples. The chain has TRBV9 and TRBJ1-2, with 9 bases identical to TRBD1. The CDR3 region is CASSVTGGSSYGYTF. The CDR3 DNA follows: TGTGCCAGCAGCGTTACAGGGGGCTCATCCTATGGCTACACCTTC.